This TCR beta chain was identified during a study of CD8 T cells in ankylosing spondylitis. Study-level results: Peripheral blood held disease-linked clones only at relatively low frequency, and these were CD8+. Some of the motif variants had earlier been found in reactive arthritis patients' fluid and blood. For ankylosing spondylitis blood, a TCR beta motif of 7 or 8 highly homologous variants appeared characteristic. The clones that were linked to disease were reported to be significantly enriched in matched synovial fluid samples from ankylosing spondylitis patients.

Losses at the gene ends were 5 bases for V and 3 bases for J; bases not matched to a gene: 6. From germline, CDR1 is SGHTA and CDR2 FQGNSA. The CDR3 covers 15 residues. This clonotype was detected a few times. Antigen unknown. Researchers built TCR beta libraries using quantitative 5'-RACE with molecular barcodes. TCRdb redid the calling of the 5' RACE reads with MiXCR, one entry per CDR3 protein. The table records about 540,000 distinct CDR3 sequences, approximately 11% of them present only once. The TCR was taken from a male donor with ankylosing spondylitis. The chain uses TRBV7-2 and TRBJ2-7, with 11 bases identical to TRBD2. Sequencing was performed on blood, either unsorted or a sorted T cell fraction (not recorded which). The CDR3 nucleotides read TGTGCCAGCAGCGTAACTAGCGGGAGAGGCTACGAGCAGTACTTC. It encodes CASSVTSGRGYEQYF. The variable domain in full, completed from reference TRBV7-2 and TRBJ2-7, reads GAGVSQSPSNKVTEKGKDVELRCDPISGHTALYWYRQSLGQGLEFLIYFQGNSAPDKSGLPSDRFSAERTGGSVSTLTIQRTQQEDSAVYLCASSVTSGRGYEQYFGPGTRLTVT.